This TCR beta chain was identified during a study of tumor-infiltrating lymphocytes in oesophageal squamous cell carcinoma. One entry per CDR3 protein results from TCRdb running MiXCR on the PCR reads. Of 15,000 to 20,000 distinct CDR3 sequences in the sample, roughly 46% were seen once. Trimming removed 0 bases from V and 13 bases from J, with 14 bases in between. The germline CDR1 and CDR2 sequences are SGHVT and SQSDAQ. The CDR3 sequence is 13 residues long. Sequencing was carried out using blood. This chain joins TRBV7-4 and TRBJ2-3, with a weak D call TRBD1 (5 bases). This clonotype was obtained from a female donor with esophageal squamous cell carcinoma. CDR3 DNA: TGTGCCAGCAGCTTAGCTGGGGCTAGTCAGGAGTATTTT. This codes for CASSLAGASQEYF.